This entry lists 25 T cell receptor beta chains sequenced from one sample in a study of a mutant IDH1 vaccine in newly diagnosed glioma. As to time point: week 5, during vaccination. Every vaccine dose comprised 300 ug of mutant IDH1 20-mer peptide plus topical imiquimod. These receptors are not linked to any known antigen. TCRdb's copy holds only in-frame clones and misses some; the assay was immunoSEQ multiplex PCR. The table includes tens of thousands of clones, approximately 90% detected once. Sample: PBMCs, taken from a glioma patient whose treatment included an IDH1 peptide vaccine. The receptors here all came from a man in his fifties or sixties with glioma.

The gene calls are TRBV5-4 and TRBJ2-7; 12 bases fit TRBD1. The germline V gene has CDR1 SGHNT and CDR2 YYREEE (reference sequence). The CDR3 has 16 residues. After removal of 5 bases from V and 7 bases from J, the junction contained 13 bases not matched to a gene. DNA for the CDR3: TGTGCCAGCAGTTCCCGAACCGGGACAGGGGGCGATGAGCAGTACTTC. Its protein product is CASSSRTGTGGDEQYF.

The genes are TRBV25-1 and TRBJ2-2; either TRBD1 or TRBD2 may supply D (5 bases each). CDR1 is MGHDK, CDR2 SYGVNS, per germline. V was shortened by 8 bases and J by 3 bases, with 10 bases between the two germline ends. This CDR3 has 13 amino acids. CDR3 region: CASAGTDTGELFF. In nucleotides, the CDR3 is TGTGCCAGCGCCGGGACCGACACCGGGGAGCTGTTTTTT.

The chain links TRBV7-2 to TRBJ2-1, with TRBD2 matching 10 bases. The CDR3 has 14 amino acids. Germline lookup yields CDR1 SGHTA and CDR2 FQGNSA. V shed 11 bases, J shed 2 bases, and the junction held 6 bases outside the gene matches. This CDR3 is CAGKSGGAYNEQFF. DNA of the CDR3: TGTGCCGGTAAAAGCGGGGGGGCCTACAATGAGCAGTTCTTC.

The CDR3 protein is CAWSTDKQYF. CDR3 in DNA: TGTGCCTGGAGTACGGATAAGCAGTACTTC. This sequence joins TRBV30 and TRBJ2-7; no clear D. Trimming pared 2 bases from V and 8 bases from J, leaving 7 bases between. The CDR3 totals 10 residues. CDR1 is GTSNPN, CDR2 SVGIG, per germline (reference sequence).

This rearrangement joins TRBV7-9 to TRBJ2-3, with D perhaps TRBD1 or TRBD2 (5 bases each). Germline CDR1 reads SEHNR; CDR2 reads FQNEAQ (reference sequence). Trimming took 1 base from V and 8 from J, leaving 19 bases between them. The CDR3 consists of 16 residues. The CDR3 bases are TGTGCCAGCAGCTTAGATGGGGCTAGCTATCGGGGTACGCAGTATTTT. Translating gives CASSLDGASYRGTQYF.

The rearrangement uses TRBV19 and TRBJ1-2, with D perhaps TRBD1 (5 bases). V was pared by 5 bases and J by 5 bases, with 9 bases between. The CDR3 is made up of 12 amino acids. Germline V lookup: CDR1 LNHDA, CDR2 SQIVND (reference sequence). The CDR3 nucleotides read TGTGCCAGTAGTGACAGTCGGTATGGCTACACCTTC. Its protein product is CASSDSRYGYTF.

CDR3 region: CASSPGNTEAFF. CDR3 DNA sequence: TGTGCCAGCAGCCCAGGGAACACTGAAGCTTTCTTT. The V and J genes are TRBV4-2 and TRBJ1-1; D gene uncertain. The germline V gene encodes CDR1 LGHNA and CDR2 YNFKEQ. The CDR3 runs 12 residues. V gave up 4 bases and J gave up 1 base, with 4 bases separating them.

This clone appeared a single time. The chain carries TRBV28 and TRBJ1-6; no reliable D call. V gave up 4 bases and J gave up 10 bases, with 11 bases separating them. The CDR3 sequence is 13 residues long. Germline values: CDR1 MDHEN, CDR2 SYDVKM. CDR3 in amino acids: CASSYIRGSPLHF. The CDR3 nucleotides read TGTGCCAGCAGTTACATCCGGGGATCACCCCTCCACTTT.

The CDR3 DNA sequence: TGTGCCACCAGCAGTGGGGACAGATACGAGAGCTCTGGAAACACCATATATTTT. It specifies CATSSGDRYESSGNTIYF. The V gene is TRBV15, the J gene TRBJ1-3, with 7 nucleotides matching TRBD1. V shed 3 bases, J shed 0 bases, and the junction held 11 bases outside the gene matches. This CDR3 region has 18 residues. The V gene's germline CDR1 is LNHNV and CDR2 YYDKDF (reference sequence).

The chain has TRBV5-6 and TRBJ2-7; D might be TRBD1 (5 bases). This CDR3 is built from 12 residues. Per germline, CDR1 SGHDT and CDR2 YYEEEE. V was cut by 2 bases and J by 5 bases, with 8 bases left in between. The CDR3 sequence: CASSFLGDEQYF. In DNA, the CDR3 is TGTGCCAGCAGCTTTTTAGGGGACGAGCAGTACTTC.

The genes are TRBV18 and TRBJ2-5; 9 bases fit TRBD1. Per germline, CDR1 KGHSH and CDR2 LQKENI. J gave up 5 bases and V 6 bases, and 7 bases lay outside the gene matches. The CDR3 runs to 14 residues. CDR3 residues: CASSLQGAGETQYF. The DNA of the CDR3 is TGTGCCAGCTCCCTACAGGGGGCCGGGGAGACCCAGTACTTC. Full variable domain (remainder filled in from reference TRBV18 and TRBJ2-5): NAGVMQNPRHLVRRRGQEARLRCSPMKGHSHVYWYRQLPEEGLKFMVYLQKENIIDESGMPKERFSAEFPKEGPSILRIQQVVRGDSAAYFCASSLQGAGETQYFGPGTRLLVL.

The V call is TRBV7-9, the J call TRBJ1-1, with D unresolved. The CDR3 has 13 residues. From germline, CDR1 is SEHNR and CDR2 FQNEAQ (reference sequence). With 8 bases removed from V and 0 bases from J, the gap between germline ends came to 10 bases. The CDR3 bases are TGTGCCAGCTTTTTGACGGTGAACACTGAAGCTTTCTTT. Its protein product is CASFLTVNTEAFF.

V gene TRBV9 combines with J gene TRBJ2-6, with D uncertain. The CDR3 runs to 13 residues. V was clipped by 7 bases and J by 4 bases, with 9 bases between them. Germline loops: CDR1 SGDLS, CDR2 YYNGEE. For the CDR3, the DNA is TGTGCCAGCGCCCTGGGCGGGGCCAACGTCCTGACTTTC. Protein: CASALGGANVLTF.

The chain carries TRBV5-1 and TRBJ2-3, with TRBD2 identical over 10 bases. Germline CDR1 and CDR2: SGHRS and YFSETQ. The CDR3 extends over 18 amino acids. V trimming: 4 bases; J trimming: 2 bases; junction bases outside the gene matches: 13. For the CDR3, the DNA is TGCGCCAGCAGCCAGCGTTCGGCTAGCGGGGGCATCACAGATACGCAGTATTTT. Translated, it gives CASSQRSASGGITDTQYF.

The chain links TRBV2 to TRBJ2-5; D may be TRBD2 (6 bases). Per the germline V gene, CDR1 is SNHLY and CDR2 is FYNNEI. The CDR3 extends over 15 amino acids. The V and J ends lost 6 bases and 5 bases respectively, with 19 bases between them. The CDR3 region is CASRLTVHGGETQYF. The DNA for the CDR3 is TGTGCCAGCAGGTTGACAGTCCACGGAGGGGAGACCCAGTACTTC.

The rearrangement links TRBV7-9 to TRBJ1-2, with D possibly TRBD1 on 5 matching bases. V was cut by 5 bases and J by 2 bases, with 15 bases left in between. Germline-derived CDR1 and CDR2 are SEHNR and FQNEAQ (reference sequence). The length of the CDR3 is 15 residues. The CDR3, as DNA: TGTGCCAGCAGCCGAAATTTACAGGAAAACTATGGCTACACCTTC. The encoded protein is CASSRNLQENYGYTF.

The chain is built from TRBV27 and TRBJ1-5; D ambiguous. Germline values: CDR1 MNHEY, CDR2 SMNVEV (reference sequence). With 3 bases removed from V and 0 bases from J, the gap between germline ends came to 6 bases. The CDR3 is 14 residues long. CDR3 residues: CASSFGSSNQPQHF. The CDR3 DNA is TGTGCCAGCAGTTTTGGATCTAGCAATCAGCCCCAGCATTTT.

The chain joins TRBV7-2 to TRBJ2-7; D gene ambiguous. The germline V gene has CDR1 SGHTA and CDR2 FQGNSA. The CDR3 is made up of 14 amino acids. V was cut by 5 bases and J by 0 bases, with 11 bases left in between. CDR3 DNA: TGTGCCAGCAGCCCTAGGGCCAGCTCCTACGAGCAGTACTTC. Translation gives CASSPRASSYEQYF.

This rearrangement joins TRBV7-2 to TRBJ1-2; no clear D. CDR3 length: 12 amino acids. Trimming shortened V by 3 bases and J by 3 bases, and 5 bases separated the two germline ends. Germline CDR1 and CDR2: SGHTA and FQGNSA. The CDR3: CASSFGDYGYTF. CDR3 DNA: TGTGCCAGCAGCTTTGGGGACTATGGCTACACCTTC.

The rearrangement uses TRBV28 and TRBJ2-3, with a tentative D call TRBD2 (6 bases). Germline CDR1 is MDHEN and CDR2 is SYDVKM. CDR3 length equals 16 residues. V lost 4 bases to trimming and J lost 2 bases, with 16 bases between them. CDR3 bases: TGTGCCAGCAGTTACGCGACTAGGGGAGACACAGATACGCAGTATTTT. Translating it yields CASSYATRGDTDTQYF. Full variable domain (missing parts from reference TRBV28 and TRBJ2-3): DVKVTQSSRYLVKRTGEKVFLECVQDMDHENMFWYRQDPGLGLRLIYFSYDVKMKEKGDIPEGYSVSREKKERFSLILESASTNQTSMYLCASSYATRGDTDTQYFGPGTRLTVL.

The chain carries TRBV5-1 and TRBJ2-3; D is perhaps TRBD2 (5 bases). This CDR3 comprises 14 residues. The germline CDR1 and CDR2 sequences are SGHRS and YFSETQ. Between the trimmed V and J ends, which lost 5 bases and 0 bases, there was a span of 10 bases. The CDR3 protein is CASRRLASTDTQYF. In DNA, the CDR3 is TGCGCCAGCAGGAGGCTAGCTAGCACAGATACGCAGTATTTT.

V gene TRBV6-1 combines with J gene TRBJ1-4, with D possibly being TRBD1 (6 bases). V shed 4 bases and J shed 5 bases, with 14 bases lying between them. The CDR3 is 15 residues long. Germline-derived CDR1 and CDR2 are MNHNS and SASEGT. The CDR3 nucleotides read TGTGCCAGCAGTGGGGGGAGGGGGGGGAATGAAAAACTGTTTTTT. It specifies CASSGGRGGNEKLFF.

V and J are TRBV4-1 and TRBJ2-3; no clear D. CDR1 and CDR2 from the germline V gene are MGHRA and YSYEKL. The V and J ends lost 4 bases and 0 bases respectively, with 11 bases between them. This CDR3 is 15 amino acids long. CDR3 region: CASSLQTSSTDTQYF. For the CDR3, the DNA is TGCGCCAGCAGCCTACAGACTTCTAGCACAGATACGCAGTATTTT.

The chain is built from TRBV28 and TRBJ2-2; D might be TRBD1 (6 bases). There are 15 residues in the CDR3. The germline V gene has CDR1 MDHEN and CDR2 SYDVKM. Trimming took 8 bases from V and 1 from J, leaving 14 bases between them. The CDR3 coding sequence is TGTGCCAGCGAGTGGGGACACGGGAACACCGGGGAGCTGTTTTTT. Translation gives CASEWGHGNTGELFF.

The chain links TRBV25-1 to TRBJ2-5; the D is unclear. V was shortened by 6 bases and J by 7 bases, with 18 bases between the two germline ends. This CDR3 has 14 residues. CDR1 is MGHDK, CDR2 SYGVNS, per germline. Here the CDR3 reads CASSLSGVLSTQYF. The DNA for the CDR3 is TGTGCCAGCAGCCTCTCGGGCGTTTTATCGACCCAGTACTTC.